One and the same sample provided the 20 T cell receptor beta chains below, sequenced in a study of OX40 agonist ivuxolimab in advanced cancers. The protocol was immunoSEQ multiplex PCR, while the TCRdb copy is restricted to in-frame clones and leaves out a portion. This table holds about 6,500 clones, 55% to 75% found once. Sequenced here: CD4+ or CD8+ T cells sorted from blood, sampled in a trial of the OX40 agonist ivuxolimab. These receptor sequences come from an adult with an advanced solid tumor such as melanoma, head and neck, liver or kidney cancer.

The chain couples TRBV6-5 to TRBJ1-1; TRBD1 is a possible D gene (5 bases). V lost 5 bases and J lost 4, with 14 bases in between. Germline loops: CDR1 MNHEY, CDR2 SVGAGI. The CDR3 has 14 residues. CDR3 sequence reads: CASSEGEASTEAFF. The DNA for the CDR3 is TGTGCCAGCAGTGAAGGGGAGGCGAGCACTGAAGCTTTCTTT.

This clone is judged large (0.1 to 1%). The CDR3 bases are TGCGCCAGCAGCCAAGTTACGGCGAACAATCAGCCCCAGCATTTT. Translated: CASSQVTANNQPQHF. This sequence joins TRBV4-1 and TRBJ1-5; D is ambiguous. This CDR3 spans 15 amino acids. Germline V gives CDR1 MGHRA, CDR2 YSYEKL. Trimming shortened V by 1 base and J by 3 bases, and 10 bases separated the two germline ends.

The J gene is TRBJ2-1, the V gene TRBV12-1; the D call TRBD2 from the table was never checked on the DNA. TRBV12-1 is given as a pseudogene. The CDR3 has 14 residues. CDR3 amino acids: CASSFSGGYNEQFF. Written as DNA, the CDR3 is TGTGCCAGCAGCTTTAGCGGGGGCTACAATGAGCAGTTCTTC.

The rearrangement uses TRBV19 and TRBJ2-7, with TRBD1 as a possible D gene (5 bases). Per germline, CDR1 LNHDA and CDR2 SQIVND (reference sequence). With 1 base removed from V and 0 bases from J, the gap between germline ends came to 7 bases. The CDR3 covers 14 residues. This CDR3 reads CASSIVGASYEQYF. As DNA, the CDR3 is TGTGCCAGTAGTATAGTAGGGGCCTCCTACGAGCAGTACTTC. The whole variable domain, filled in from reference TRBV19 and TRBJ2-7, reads DGGITQSPKYLFRKEGQNVTLSCEQNLNHDAMYWYRQDPGQGLRLIYYSQIVNDFQKGDIAEGYSVSREKKESFPLTVTSAQKNPTAFYLCASSIVGASYEQYFGPGTRLTVT.

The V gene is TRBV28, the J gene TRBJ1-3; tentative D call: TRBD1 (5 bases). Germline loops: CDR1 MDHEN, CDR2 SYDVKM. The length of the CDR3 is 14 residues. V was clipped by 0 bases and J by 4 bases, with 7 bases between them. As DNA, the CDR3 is TGTGCCAGCAGTTTATGGAGGGGCGGAAACACCATATATTTT. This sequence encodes CASSLWRGGNTIYF. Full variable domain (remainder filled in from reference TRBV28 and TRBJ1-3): DVKVTQSSRYLVKRTGEKVFLECVQDMDHENMFWYRQDPGLGLRLIYFSYDVKMKEKGDIPEGYSVSREKKERFSLILESASTNQTSMYLCASSLWRGGNTIYFGEGSWLTVV.

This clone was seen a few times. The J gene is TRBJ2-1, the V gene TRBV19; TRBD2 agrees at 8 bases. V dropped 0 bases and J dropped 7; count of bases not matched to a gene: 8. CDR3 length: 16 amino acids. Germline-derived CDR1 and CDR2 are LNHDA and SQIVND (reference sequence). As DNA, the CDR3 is TGTGCCAGTAGTATAGATGGCGGGGGGAATTATAATGAGCAGTTCTTC. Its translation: CASSIDGGGNYNEQFF.

Here the CDR3 DNA reads TGTGCCAGCAGCTTCAGCAGTCTAGCCTACGAGCAGTACTTC. It translates to CASSFSSLAYEQYF. The chain has TRBV7-5 and TRBJ2-7; the listed D gene, TRBD2, was not tested against the DNA. TRBV7-5 is a pseudogene segment. This CDR3 spans 14 amino acids.

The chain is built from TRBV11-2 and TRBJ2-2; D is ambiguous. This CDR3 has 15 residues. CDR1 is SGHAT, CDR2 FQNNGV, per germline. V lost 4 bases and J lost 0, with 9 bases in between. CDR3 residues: CASSSPQSNTGELFF. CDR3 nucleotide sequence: TGTGCCAGCAGCTCCCCGCAATCGAACACCGGGGAGCTGTTTTTT.

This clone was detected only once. CDR3 DNA: TGTGCCAGCAGTCACTCTAGCGGGGGCTACGAGCAGTACTTC. Translating gives CASSHSSGGYEQYF. V is TRBV27 and J is TRBJ2-7; 10 bases are shared with TRBD2. Germline CDR1 reads MNHEY; CDR2 reads SMNVEV (reference sequence). The trim removed 5 bases at V and 3 bases at J, leaving 4 bases unmatched. This CDR3 region has 14 residues.

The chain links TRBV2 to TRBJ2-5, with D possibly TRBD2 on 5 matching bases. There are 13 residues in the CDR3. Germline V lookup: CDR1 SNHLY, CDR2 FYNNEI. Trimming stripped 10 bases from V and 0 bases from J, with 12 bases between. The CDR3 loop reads CAIGLTYQETQYF. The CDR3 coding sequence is TGTGCCATAGGACTTACCTACCAAGAGACCCAGTACTTC. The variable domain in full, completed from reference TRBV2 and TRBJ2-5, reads EPEVTQTPSHQVTQMGQEVILRCVPISNHLYFYWYRQILGQKVEFLVSFYNNEISEKSEIFDDQFSVERPDGSNFTLKIRSTKLEDSAMYFCAIGLTYQETQYFGPGTRLLVL.

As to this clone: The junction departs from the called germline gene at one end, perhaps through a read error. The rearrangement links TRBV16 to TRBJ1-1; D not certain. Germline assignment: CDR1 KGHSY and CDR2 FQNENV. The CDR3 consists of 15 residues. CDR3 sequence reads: CASTQMKSINAEAFF. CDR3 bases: TGTGCCAGCACCCAAATGAAGTCCATCAACGCTGAAGCTTTCTTT.

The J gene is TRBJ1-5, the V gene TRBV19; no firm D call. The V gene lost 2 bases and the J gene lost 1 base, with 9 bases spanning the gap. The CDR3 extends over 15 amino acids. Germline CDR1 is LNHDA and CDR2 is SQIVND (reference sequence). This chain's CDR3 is CASSIYFDSNQPQHF. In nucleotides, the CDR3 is TGTGCCAGTAGTATATATTTCGACAGCAATCAGCCCCAGCATTTT.

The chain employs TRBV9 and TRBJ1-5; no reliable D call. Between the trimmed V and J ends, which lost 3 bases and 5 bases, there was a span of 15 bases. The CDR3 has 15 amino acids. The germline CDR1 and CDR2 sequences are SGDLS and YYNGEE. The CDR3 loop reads CASSASDFVDQPQHF. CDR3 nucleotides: TGTGCCAGCAGCGCGTCAGATTTCGTAGATCAGCCCCAGCATTTT.

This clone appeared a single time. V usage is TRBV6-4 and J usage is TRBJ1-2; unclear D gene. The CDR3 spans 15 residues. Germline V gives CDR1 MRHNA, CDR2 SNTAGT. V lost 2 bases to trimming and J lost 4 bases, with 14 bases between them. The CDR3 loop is CASSDGFSSFYGYTF. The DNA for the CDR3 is TGTGCCAGCAGTGACGGGTTCAGCTCATTCTATGGCTACACCTTC.

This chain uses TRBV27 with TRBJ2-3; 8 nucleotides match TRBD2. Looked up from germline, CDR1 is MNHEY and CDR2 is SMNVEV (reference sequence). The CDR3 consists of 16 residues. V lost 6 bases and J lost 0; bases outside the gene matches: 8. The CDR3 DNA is TGTGCCAGCAGCCCCCCCGGGAGGGATAGCACAGATACGCAGTATTTT. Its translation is CASSPPGRDSTDTQYF.

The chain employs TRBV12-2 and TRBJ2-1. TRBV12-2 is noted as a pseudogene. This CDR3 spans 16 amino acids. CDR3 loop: CASRVCSVGQHNEQFF. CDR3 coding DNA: TGTGCAAGTCGCGTCTGTTCTGTCGGCCAACACAATGAGCAGTTCTTC.

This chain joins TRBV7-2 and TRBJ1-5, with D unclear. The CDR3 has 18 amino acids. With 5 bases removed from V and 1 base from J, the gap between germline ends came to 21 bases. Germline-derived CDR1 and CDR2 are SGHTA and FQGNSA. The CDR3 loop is CASSPFRAGVGSNQPQHF. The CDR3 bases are TGTGCCAGCAGCCCCTTTAGGGCTGGGGTTGGGAGCAATCAGCCCCAGCATTTT.

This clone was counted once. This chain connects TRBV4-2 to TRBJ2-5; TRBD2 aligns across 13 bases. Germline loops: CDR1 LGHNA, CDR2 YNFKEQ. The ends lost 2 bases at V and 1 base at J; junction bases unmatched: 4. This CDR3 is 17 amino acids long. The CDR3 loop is CASSQWGLAGPQETQYF. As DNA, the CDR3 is TGTGCCAGCAGCCAATGGGGACTAGCGGGGCCCCAAGAGACCCAGTACTTC.

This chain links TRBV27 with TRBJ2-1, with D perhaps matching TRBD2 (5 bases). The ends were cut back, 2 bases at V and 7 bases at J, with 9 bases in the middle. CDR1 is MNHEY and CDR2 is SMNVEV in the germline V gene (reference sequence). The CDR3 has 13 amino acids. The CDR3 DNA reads TGTGCCAGCAGTTTACGGGGTATTAATGAGCAGTTCTTC. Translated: CASSLRGINEQFF.

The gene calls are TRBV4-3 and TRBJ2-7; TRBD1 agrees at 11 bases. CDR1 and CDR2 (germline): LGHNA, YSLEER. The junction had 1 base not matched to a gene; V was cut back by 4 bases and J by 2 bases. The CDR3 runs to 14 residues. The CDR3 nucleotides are TGCGCCAGCAGCCTGGGACAGGGGGCCTACGAGCAGTACTTC. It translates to CASSLGQGAYEQYF.